At least ten counts were recorded for the clone carrying this TCR beta chain. Its antigen is currently unknown. Trimming took 5 bases from V and 1 from J, leaving 8 bases between them. The CDR3 length is 13 residues. Germline CDR1 reads MNHEY; CDR2 reads SMNVEV (reference sequence). Time point specified: persistent/refractory GD, antithyroid drugs over 5 years with positive TRAb. Construction of the TCR library relied on RNA isolated from PBMCs. Around 9.1 milliliters of peripheral blood were drawn into EDTA tubes. These data originate in a study of regulatory T cells in long-lasting Graves disease. Across the whole study: In persistent Graves' disease, antithyroid drugs had been taken for over 5 years and TSH receptor antibodies stayed positive. Whole-study results and caveats: Analysis covered peripheral blood alone, not thyroid tissue. Relative to new patients (around 1,000), persistent patients exhibited greater sharing of public clonotypes (approximately 3,000).

Library construction for TCR beta used iRepertoire HTBI primers and Arm-PCR of CDR3 regions. TCRdb re-analysed the multiplex PCR reads in MiXCR, keeping a single row per CDR3 protein. This repertoire shows fewer than 600,000 distinct CDR3 sequences, about 22% found once; its top ten account for around 13%. The chain has TRBV27 and TRBJ1-1; D remains unclear. The sequence derives from a female donor with Graves disease. This specimen was peripheral blood mononuclear cells (PBMCs), taken when the disease was refractory, from a patient treated with antithyroid drugs. The CDR3 protein is CASSVDKNTEAFF. In DNA form, the CDR3 reads TGTGCCAGCAGTGTTGACAAGAACACTGAAGCTTTCTTT.